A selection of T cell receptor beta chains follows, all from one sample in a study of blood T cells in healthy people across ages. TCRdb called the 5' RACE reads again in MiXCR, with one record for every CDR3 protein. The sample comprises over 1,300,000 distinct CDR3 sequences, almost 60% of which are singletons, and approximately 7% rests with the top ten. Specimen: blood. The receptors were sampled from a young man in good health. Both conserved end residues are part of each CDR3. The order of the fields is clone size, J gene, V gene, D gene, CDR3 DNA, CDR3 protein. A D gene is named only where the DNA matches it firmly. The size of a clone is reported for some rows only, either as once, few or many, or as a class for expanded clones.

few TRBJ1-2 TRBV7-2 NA TGTGCCAGCAGCACCGGTCGGGCGCTACTTTATGGCTACACCTTC CASSTGRALLYGYTF
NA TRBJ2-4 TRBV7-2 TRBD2 TGTGCCAGCAGCCGCGGGGGGGCAGCCAAAAACATTCAGTACTTC CASSRGGAAKNIQYF
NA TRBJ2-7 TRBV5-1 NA TGCGCCAGCATTGGGAGCTACAATGAGCAGTACTTC CASIGSYNEQYF
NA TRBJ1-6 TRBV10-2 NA TGCGCCAGCAGTGATGTAGGGGGTCCCCACTATAATTCACCCCTCCACTTT CASSDVGGPHYNSPLHF
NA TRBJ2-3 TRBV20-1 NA TGCAGTGCTAAACCCTGGACCCTAACAGATACGCAGTATTTT CSAKPWTLTDTQYF
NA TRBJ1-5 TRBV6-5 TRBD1 TGTGCCAGCAGTTACGGGACAGGGGTTGGACAGCCCCAGCATTTT CASSYGTGVGQPQHF
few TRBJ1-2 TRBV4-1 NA TGCGCCAGCAGCCAAGTGGAGGGGTATGGCTACACCTTC CASSQVEGYGYTF
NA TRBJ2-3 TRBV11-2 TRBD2 TGTGCCAGCAGCCATACGGGACTAGTATCGTATTTT CASSHTGLVSYF
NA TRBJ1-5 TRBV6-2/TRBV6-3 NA TGTGCCAGCAGCAACATTGGACAGTCTCAGCCCCAGCATTTT CASSNIGQSQPQHF
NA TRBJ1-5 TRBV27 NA TGTGCCAGCAGCGACATGGGGAATCAGCCCCAGCATTTT CASSDMGNQPQHF
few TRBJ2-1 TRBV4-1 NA TGCGCCAGCAGCCAAGAGCCGACTACTCGATCCTACAATGAGCAGTTCTTC CASSQEPTTRSYNEQFF
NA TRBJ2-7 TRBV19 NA TGTGCCAGTAGTATCGCGGTCCAGGCCTACGAGCAGTACTTC CASSIAVQAYEQYF
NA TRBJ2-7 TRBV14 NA TGTGCCAGCAGCCAAGAGTCGGCCTACGAGCAGTACTTC CASSQESAYEQYF
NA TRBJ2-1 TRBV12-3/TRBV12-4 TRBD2 TGTGCCAGCAGTTTACGGCGGGAGGGTCGATCTGAGCAGTTCTTC CASSLRREGRSEQFF
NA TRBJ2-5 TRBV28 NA TGTGCCAGCAGTCCCCCAGACGGAATAGAGACCCAGTACTTC CASSPPDGIETQYF
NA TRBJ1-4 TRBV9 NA TGTGCCAGCAGCGTAGGGGGGGTTAGAGAAAAACTGTTTTTT CASSVGGVREKLFF
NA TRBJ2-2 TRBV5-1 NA TGCGCCAGCAGCTTGGAGAGGGGCGACGGGGAGCTGTTTTTT CASSLERGDGELFF
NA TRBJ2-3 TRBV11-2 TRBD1 TGTGCCAGCAGCTTAACTATAGGGACAGGGTATTTT CASSLTIGTGYF
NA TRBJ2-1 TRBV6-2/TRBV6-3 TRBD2 TGTGCCGGCAGTTCCCAGACTCCATGGGGGGGTCTCAATGAGCAGTTCTTC CAGSSQTPWGGLNEQFF
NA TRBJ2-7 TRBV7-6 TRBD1 TGTGCCAGCAGCCTCACCCGGGACAGGGTCCACGAGCAGTACTTC CASSLTRDRVHEQYF
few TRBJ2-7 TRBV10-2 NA TGCGCCAGCAGTGAGTCATCAGGATCCGAGCAGTACTTC CASSESSGSEQYF
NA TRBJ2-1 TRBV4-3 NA TGCGCCAGCAGCCAAGGGACAGCCTTTTCCTACAATGAGCAGTTCTTC CASSQGTAFSYNEQFF
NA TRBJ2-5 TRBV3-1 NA TGTGCCAGCAGCCTCCCATGGGGGGAGACCAGTGAGACCCAGTACTTC CASSLPWGETSETQYF
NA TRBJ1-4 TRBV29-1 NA TGCAGCGTAGGGACGGAACTTAATGAAAAACTGTTTTTT CSVGTELNEKLFF
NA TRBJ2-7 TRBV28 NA TGTGCCAGCAGGCTAAGGTTCGGCGAGCAGTACTTC CASRLRFGEQYF
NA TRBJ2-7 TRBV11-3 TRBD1 TGTGCCAGCAGCCCCCGGGCTGGGACAGGGAGTACCTACGAGCAGTACTTC CASSPRAGTGSTYEQYF
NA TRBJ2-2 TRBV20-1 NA TGCAGTGCTAGAGATAACGGGGAACCTTCGAACACCGGGGAGCTGTTTTTT CSARDNGEPSNTGELFF
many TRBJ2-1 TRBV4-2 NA TGTGCCAGCAGCCAAGCCGGGGGTGAGCAGTTCTTC CASSQAGGEQFF
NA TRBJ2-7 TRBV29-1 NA TGCAGCTCTCTGGGGAACGGCGAGCAGTACTTC CSSLGNGEQYF
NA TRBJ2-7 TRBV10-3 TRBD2 TGTGCCATCACCTTGACTAGCGGGAGCTCCTACAATGAGCAGTACTTC CAITLTSGSSYNEQYF
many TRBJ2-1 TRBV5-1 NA TGCGCCAGCAGCTTGGCCACTAGTGGGAATGAGCAGTTCTTC CASSLATSGNEQFF
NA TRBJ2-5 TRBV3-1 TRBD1 TGTGCCAGCAGCCAAGTAGAAGGGACAGTCCAAGAGACCCAGTACTTC CASSQVEGTVQETQYF
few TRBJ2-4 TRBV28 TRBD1 TGTGCCAGCACCATTCAGGGGGTGACCATTCAGTACTTC CASTIQGVTIQYF
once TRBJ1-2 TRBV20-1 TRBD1 TGCAGTGCTAGAGACCCGGGACAGGGCGTTGACTATGGCTACACCTTC CSARDPGQGVDYGYTF
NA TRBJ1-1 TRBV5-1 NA TGCGCCAGCAGACTCCACTATAGACTCACTGAAGCTTTCTTT CASRLHYRLTEAFF
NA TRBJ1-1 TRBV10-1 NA TGCCCCAGCAGTGGACAGTTGAACACTGAAGCTTTCTTT CPSSGQLNTEAFF
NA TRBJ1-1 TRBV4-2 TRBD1 TGTGCCAGCAGCCAGCGCAGGGGGGGAGAAGCTTTCTTT CASSQRRGGEAFF
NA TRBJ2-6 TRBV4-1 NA TGCGCCAGCAGCCAAGTTATCGGCGGAGGGACTGGGGCCAACGTCCTGACTTTC CASSQVIGGGTGANVLTF
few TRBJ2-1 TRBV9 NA TGTGCCAGCAGCGTAGAGGGGTTAGGGGGTTCCGATGAGCAGTTCTTC CASSVEGLGGSDEQFF
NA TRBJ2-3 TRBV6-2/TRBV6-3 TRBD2 TGTGCCAGCAGACAATCTCGGACTAGCGGGGCCGCGGATACGCAGTATTTT CASRQSRTSGAADTQYF
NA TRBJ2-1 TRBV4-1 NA TGCGCCAGCAGCCAAGATCCTAAGTTCTCCCTGCGCGATGAGCAGTTCTTC CASSQDPKFSLRDEQFF
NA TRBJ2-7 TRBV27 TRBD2 TGTGCCAGCAGTTTAACGGCTAGCGGGGAGCAGTACTTC CASSLTASGEQYF
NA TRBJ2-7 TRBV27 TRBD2 TGTGCCAGCCGCGGGGGGGGAGGCCTCTCCTACGAGCAGTACTTC CASRGGGGLSYEQYF
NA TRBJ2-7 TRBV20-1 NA TGCAGTGCTTGCGCCAGGGGAAGCTACGAGCAGTACTTC CSACARGSYEQYF
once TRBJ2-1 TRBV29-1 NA TGCAGCGTTGAGACCCAGCGGGTCCCCTACAATGAGCAGTTCTTC CSVETQRVPYNEQFF
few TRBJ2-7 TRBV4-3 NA TGCGCCAGCAGCCAAGGGAACAGCGTCAACGAGCAGTACTTC CASSQGNSVNEQYF
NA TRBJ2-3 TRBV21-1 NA TGTGCCAGCAGCGGAAAGAGAGGCACCCAGGCGTCAGATACGCAGTATTTT CASSGKRGTQASDTQYF
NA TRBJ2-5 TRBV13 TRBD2 TGTGCCAGCAGCTTAGATACAGCGGGGGTCGGGGAGACCCAGTACTTC CASSLDTAGVGETQYF
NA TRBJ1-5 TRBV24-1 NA TGTGCCACCAGTGATAGGGACTACCAGCCCCAGCATTTT CATSDRDYQPQHF
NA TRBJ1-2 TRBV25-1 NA TGTGCCAGCAGTGATATCAGGGAGAACTATGGCTACACCTTC CASSDIRENYGYTF
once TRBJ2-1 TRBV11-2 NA TGTGCCAGCCGCTTCTCGGATGAGCAGTTCTTC CASRFSDEQFF
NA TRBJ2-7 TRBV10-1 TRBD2 TGCGCCAGCAGTGAGGTTAGGCGGGAGGCCGTCTACGAGCAGTACTTC CASSEVRREAVYEQYF
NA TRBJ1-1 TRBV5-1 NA TGCGCCAGCAGCTTGGACACGACGACCACTGAAGCTTTCTTT CASSLDTTTTEAFF
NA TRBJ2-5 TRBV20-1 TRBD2 TGCAGTGCTAGAAGGTCAGCGGGAGTGGAAGAGACCCAGTACTTC CSARRSAGVEETQYF
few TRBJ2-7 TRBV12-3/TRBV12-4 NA TGTGCCAGCAGTCCAAGTGGGTATTACGAGCAGTACTTC CASSPSGYYEQYF
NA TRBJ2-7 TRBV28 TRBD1 TGTGCCAGCAGGGGGACAGGTATTCACGAGCAGTACTTC CASRGTGIHEQYF
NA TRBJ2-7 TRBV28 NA TGTGCCAGCAGTTACACTACAGGGACCTACGAGCAGTACTTC CASSYTTGTYEQYF